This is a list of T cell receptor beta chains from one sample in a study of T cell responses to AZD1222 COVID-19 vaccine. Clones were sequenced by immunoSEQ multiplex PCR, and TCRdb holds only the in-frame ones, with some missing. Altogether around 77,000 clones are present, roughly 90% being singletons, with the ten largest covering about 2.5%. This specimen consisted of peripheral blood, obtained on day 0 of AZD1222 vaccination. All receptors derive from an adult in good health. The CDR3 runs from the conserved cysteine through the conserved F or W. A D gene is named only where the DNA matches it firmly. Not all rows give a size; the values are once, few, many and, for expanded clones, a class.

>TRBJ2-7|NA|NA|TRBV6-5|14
CASRPPGHSYEQYF
TGTGCCAGCAGACCCCCGGGACACTCGTACGAGCAGTACTTC
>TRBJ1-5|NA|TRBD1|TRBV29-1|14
CSVEDRQGGQPQHF
TGCAGCGTTGAAGACCGACAGGGAGGTCAGCCCCAGCATTTT
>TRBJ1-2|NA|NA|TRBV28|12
CASSFSNYGYTF
TGTGCCAGCAGTTTCTCTAACTATGGCTACACCTTC
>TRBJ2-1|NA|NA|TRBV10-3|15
CAISDRGLKDDEQFF
TGTGCCATCAGTGATCGGGGCCTAAAAGACGATGAGCAGTTCTTC
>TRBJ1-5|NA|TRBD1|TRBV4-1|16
CASSPRTGTGSQPQHF
TGCGCCAGCAGCCCCAGAACCGGGACAGGGTCCCAGCCCCAGCATTTT
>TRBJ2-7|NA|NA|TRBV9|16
CASSETVGELSYEQYF
TGTGCCAGCAGCGAGACGGTGGGGGAGCTCTCCTACGAGCAGTACTTC
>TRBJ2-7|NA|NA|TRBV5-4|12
CASSFGSYEQYF
TGTGCCAGCAGCTTCGGCTCCTACGAGCAGTACTTC
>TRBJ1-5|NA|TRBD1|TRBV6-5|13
CASRADRGQPQHF
TGTGCCAGCAGAGCTGACAGGGGTCAGCCCCAGCATTTT
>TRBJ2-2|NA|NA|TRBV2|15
CASSEEAGSIGELFF
TGTGCCAGCAGTGAAGAGGCAGGGTCGATCGGGGAGCTGTTTTTT
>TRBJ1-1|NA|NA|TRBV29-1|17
CSVEDLYQYGGRGEAFF
TGCAGCGTTGAAGATCTCTACCAGTACGGGGGGCGCGGTGAAGCTTTCTTT
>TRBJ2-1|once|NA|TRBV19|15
CASSIAGAKNNEQFF
TGTGCCAGTAGTATAGCGGGAGCCAAAAACAATGAGCAGTTCTTC
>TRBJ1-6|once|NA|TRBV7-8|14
CASSLEGSSSPLHF
TGTGCCAGCAGCTTAGAGGGCAGTAGCTCACCCCTCCACTTT
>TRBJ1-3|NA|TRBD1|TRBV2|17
CASSGTGGTISGNTIYF
TGTGCCAGCAGCGGGACAGGGGGCACAATCTCTGGAAACACCATATATTTT
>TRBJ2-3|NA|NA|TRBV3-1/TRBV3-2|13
CASSHLGVDTQYF
TGTGCCAGCAGCCACCTAGGGGTAGATACGCAGTATTTT
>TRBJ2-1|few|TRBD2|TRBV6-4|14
CASSVAGGYNEQFF
TGTGCCAGCAGCGTAGCGGGGGGGTACAATGAGCAGTTCTTC
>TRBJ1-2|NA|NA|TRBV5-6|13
CASSFGRLMSYTF
TGTGCCAGCAGCTTCGGACGGCTTATGAGCTACACCTTC
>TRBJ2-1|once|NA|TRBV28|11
CASSPNNEQFF
TGTGCCAGCAGTCCCAACAATGAGCAGTTCTTC
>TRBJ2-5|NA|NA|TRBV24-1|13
CATSDPYQETQYF
TGTGCCACCAGTGACCCGTACCAAGAGACCCAGTACTTC
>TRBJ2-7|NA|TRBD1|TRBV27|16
CASSPSGGLESYEQYF
TGTGCCAGCAGCCCATCAGGGGGATTGGAGTCCTACGAGCAGTACTTC
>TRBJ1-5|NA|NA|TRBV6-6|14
CASSYTEDNQPQHF
TGTGCCAGCAGTTATACCGAAGACAATCAGCCCCAGCATTTT
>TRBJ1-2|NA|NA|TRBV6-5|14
CAVRDRRSSYGYTF
TGTGCCGTACGAGACAGGCGCTCCTCCTATGGCTACACCTTC
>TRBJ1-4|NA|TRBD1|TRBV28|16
CASSYGTGGEGEKLFF
TGTGCCAGCAGTTATGGAACAGGGGGCGAGGGTGAAAAACTGTTTTTT
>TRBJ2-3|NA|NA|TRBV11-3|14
CASSLDAGTDTQYF
TGTGCCAGCAGCTTAGACGCAGGAACAGATACGCAGTATTTT
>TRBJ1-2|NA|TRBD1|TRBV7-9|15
CASSTPGQGVFGYTF
TGTGCCAGCAGCACCCCGGGACAGGGGGTCTTCGGCTACACCTTC
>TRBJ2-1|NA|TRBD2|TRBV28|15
CASSLGTSGRNEQFF
TGTGCCAGCAGCTTAGGGACTAGCGGGAGAAATGAGCAGTTCTTC
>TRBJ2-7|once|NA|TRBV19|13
CASNQGTSYEQYF
TGTGCCAGTAATCAGGGAACTTCCTACGAGCAGTACTTC
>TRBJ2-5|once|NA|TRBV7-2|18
CASSVTYARLNPGETQYF
TGTGCCAGCAGCGTGACTTACGCCAGACTCAACCCCGGGGAGACCCAGTACTTC
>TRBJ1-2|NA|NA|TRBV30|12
CAWSVGIYGYTF
TGTGCCTGGAGTGTCGGTATCTATGGCTACACCTTC
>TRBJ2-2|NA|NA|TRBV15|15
CATRLPQGGSGELFF
TGTGCCACCAGACTTCCCCAGGGGGGGTCCGGGGAGCTGTTTTTT
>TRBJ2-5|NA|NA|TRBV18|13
CASSPGRQETQYF
TGTGCCAGCTCACCGGGCAGACAAGAGACCCAGTACTTC
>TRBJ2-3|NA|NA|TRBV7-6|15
CASSLAPGFTDTQYF
TGTGCCAGCAGCTTAGCGCCAGGGTTCACAGATACGCAGTATTTT
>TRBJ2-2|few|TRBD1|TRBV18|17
CASSFSTGAANTGELFF
TGTGCCAGCTCATTCTCGACAGGGGCGGCGAACACCGGGGAGCTGTTTTTT
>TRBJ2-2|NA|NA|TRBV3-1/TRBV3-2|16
CASSQASGSYTGELFF
TGTGCCAGCAGCCAAGCCAGCGGGTCATACACCGGGGAGCTGTTTTTT
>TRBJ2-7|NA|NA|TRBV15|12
CATSPSGYEQYF
TGTGCCACCAGTCCCTCGGGTTACGAGCAGTACTTC
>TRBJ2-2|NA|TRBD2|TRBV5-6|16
CASSFQTSGNTGELFF
TGTGCCAGCAGCTTCCAGACTAGCGGGAACACCGGGGAGCTGTTTTTT
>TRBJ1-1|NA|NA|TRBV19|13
CASRNERGTEAFF
TGTGCCAGTAGAAATGAGAGGGGCACTGAAGCTTTCTTT
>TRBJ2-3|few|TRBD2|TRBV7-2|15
CASSFSGASTDTQYF
TGTGCCAGCAGCTTTAGCGGGGCTAGCACAGATACGCAGTATTTT
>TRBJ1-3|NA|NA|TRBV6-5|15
CASSYGGPSGNTIYF
TGTGCCAGCAGTTACGGGGGGCCCTCTGGAAACACCATATATTTT
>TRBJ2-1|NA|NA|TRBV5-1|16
CASSLVAGSTYNEQFF
TGCGCCAGCAGCTTAGTCGCGGGGTCGACGTACAATGAGCAGTTCTTC
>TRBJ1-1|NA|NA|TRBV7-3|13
CASSHDLNTEAFF
TGTGCCAGCAGTCACGATCTGAACACTGAAGCTTTCTTT
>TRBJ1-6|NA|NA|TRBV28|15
CASSLTGNYNSPLHF
TGTGCCAGCAGTTTAACCGGGAACTATAATTCACCCCTCCACTTT
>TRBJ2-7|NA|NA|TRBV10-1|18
CASTQRAARHLTPYEQYF
TGCGCCAGCACCCAAAGGGCCGCCAGACACCTTACGCCCTACGAGCAGTACTTC
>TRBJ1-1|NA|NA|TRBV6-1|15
CASSEDSYLNTEAFF
TGTGCCAGCAGTGAAGATAGCTACCTGAACACTGAAGCTTTCTTT
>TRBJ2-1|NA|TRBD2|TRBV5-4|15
CASSGSGSSYNEQFF
TGTGCCAGCAGCGGCAGCGGGAGCTCCTACAATGAGCAGTTCTTC
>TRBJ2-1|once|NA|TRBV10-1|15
CASSDLGGDNNEQFF
TGCGCCAGCAGTGATTTGGGGGGGGACAACAATGAGCAGTTCTTC